This T cell receptor (beta chain) was identified in a study of T cell changes during pregnancy in multiple sclerosis. The repertoire was sequenced with immunoSEQ multiplex PCR; TCRdb's copy has only in-frame clones and lacks some. The data contain about 75,000 clones, 94% of them singletons. Germline values: CDR1 SGDLS, CDR2 YYNGEE. The J segment lost 3 bases and the V segment lost 2 bases, leaving 5 bases of the junction unmatched. CDR3 length: 14 amino acids. The chain is built from TRBV9 and TRBJ2-7; TRBD1 matches 7 bases. The starting material was CD4+ T cells from peripheral blood mononuclear cells, obtained after pregnancy. This sequence originates from a female donor with multiple sclerosis, enrolled in a pregnancy study. CDR3 in amino acids: CASSVGTVSYEQYF. In DNA, the CDR3 is TGTGCCAGCAGCGTTGGGACAGTTAGCTACGAGCAGTACTTC.